This T cell receptor beta chain comes out of a study of cytomegalovirus exposure and HLA in healthy donors. Participants comprised healthy donors of bone marrow. Although they were nominally healthy when sampled, donors likely had unrecorded immune exposures. The PCR contained 60 Vbeta and 13 Jbeta primers. Study processing details: Per a later analysis, the number of unique TCR beta chains was some 75 million, of which about 11 million were shared. Here immunoSEQ multiplex PCR was the method, and the copy in TCRdb shows in-frame clones only, minus some. V and J calls plus clone size are reproduced from that table; the DNA served to infer D and trimming. The sample contains some 110,000 clones, around 76% of which appear only once. This clone was seen a few times. Its target is not known. Notes on the study in general: Researchers reported in a later analysis that common viral pathogens appeared linked to several top clusters.

V was clipped by 4 bases and J by 2 bases; unmatched bases: 6. Germline V lookup: CDR1 LGHNA, CDR2 YSLEER. The CDR3 loop spans 15 amino acids. This rearrangement joins TRBV4-3 to TRBJ2-7; 9 bases align to TRBD1. The clonotype comes from a woman aged 45-60 years in good health and CMV-seropositive. Sample: PBMCs. This chain's CDR3 is CASSLKDRGAYEQYF. In DNA form, the CDR3 reads TGCGCCAGCAGCCTCAAGGACAGGGGTGCCTACGAGCAGTACTTC.